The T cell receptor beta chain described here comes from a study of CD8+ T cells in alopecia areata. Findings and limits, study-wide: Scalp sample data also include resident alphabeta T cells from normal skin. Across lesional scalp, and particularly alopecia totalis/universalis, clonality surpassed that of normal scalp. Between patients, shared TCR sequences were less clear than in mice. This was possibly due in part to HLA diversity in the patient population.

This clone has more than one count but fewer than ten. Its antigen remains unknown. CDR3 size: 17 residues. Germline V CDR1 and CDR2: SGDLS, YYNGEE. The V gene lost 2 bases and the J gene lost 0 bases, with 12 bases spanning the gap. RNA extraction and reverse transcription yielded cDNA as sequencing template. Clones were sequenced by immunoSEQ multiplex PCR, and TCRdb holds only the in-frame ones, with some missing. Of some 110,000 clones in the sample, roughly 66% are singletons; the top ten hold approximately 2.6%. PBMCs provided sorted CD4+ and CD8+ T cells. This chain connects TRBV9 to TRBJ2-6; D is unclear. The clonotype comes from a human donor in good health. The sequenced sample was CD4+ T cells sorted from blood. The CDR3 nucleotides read TGTGCCAGCAGCGTTGGAGACTTCCACTCTGGGGCCAACGTCCTGACTTTC. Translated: CASSVGDFHSGANVLTF.